This is a list of T cell receptor beta chains from one sample in a study of control samples from healthy donors and cancer patients. Generated by immunoSEQ multiplex PCR, the TCRdb table keeps only in-frame clones and is missing some. The table lists 400,000 to 500,000 clones, approximately 92% of them singletons. Sequences were obtained from PBMCs. These receptors all come from a man aged 35 to 55 with head and neck cancer. Both conserved end residues are part of each CDR3. The D gene is left open where the match is weak. Clone sizes are given selectively: once, few, many, or a class where the clone is expanded.

J gene | V gene | clone size | D gene | CDR3 DNA | CDR3 protein
TRBJ2-2 | TRBV14 | NA | NA | TGTGCCAGCAGCCAAGATATTGGACCAGGACCCGGGGAGCTGTTTTTT | CASSQDIGPGPGELFF
TRBJ1-2 | TRBV6-2/TRBV6-3 | NA | NA | TGTGCCAGCAGTTACGCAGATATGGGATATGGCTACACCTTC | CASSYADMGYGYTF
TRBJ2-2 | TRBV6-6 | NA | NA | TGTGCCAGCAGCGAATCAGGCACCGGGGAGCTGTTTTTT | CASSESGTGELFF
TRBJ2-7 | TRBV6-5 | NA | TRBD2 | TGTGCCACCCGCGGGGGTACCTACGAGCAGTACTTC | CATRGGTYEQYF
TRBJ2-4 | TRBV30 | NA | TRBD2 | TGTGCCTGGAGAGCGGGACTAGTTAACATTCAGTACTTC | CAWRAGLVNIQYF
TRBJ1-2 | TRBV30 | NA | NA | TGTGCCTGGAGTGTCGGTGGCAGGGGCTACACCTTC | CAWSVGGRGYTF
TRBJ2-7 | TRBV7-9 | NA | NA | TGTGCCAGCACCCCCTCCCGAGAGATTCACGAGCAGTACTTC | CASTPSREIHEQYF
TRBJ1-1 | TRBV30 | NA | NA | TGTGCCTGGAGGGAAGACCCTCGGGGCACTGAAGCTTTCTTT | CAWREDPRGTEAFF
TRBJ1-1 | TRBV3-1/TRBV3-2 | NA | NA | TGTGCCAGCAGCCAAGGGGGGGCGCCGGCTGAAGCTTTCTTT | CASSQGGAPAEAFF
TRBJ2-5 | TRBV6-2/TRBV6-3 | NA | NA | TGTGCCAGCAGTTACGGGCAGGCCGAATGGGCCCAGTACTTC | CASSYGQAEWAQYF
TRBJ2-7 | TRBV6-5 | NA | TRBD1 | TGTGCCAGCAGTCTTCCGGGACAGGGTATCTACGAGCAGTACTTC | CASSLPGQGIYEQYF
TRBJ2-1 | TRBV28 | NA | TRBD2 | TGTGCCACCCCCGGGCGGGAGGACGGTGAGCAGTTCTTC | CATPGREDGEQFF
TRBJ2-4 | TRBV29-1 | NA | NA | TGCAGCGTTGTGGGGGGAGGGGACAAATTAGCCAAAAACATTCAGTACTTC | CSVVGGGDKLAKNIQYF
TRBJ1-4 | TRBV7-9 | NA | NA | TGTGCCAGCAGTTCCCCGAAGCGGGGAGACACAGAAGAAAAACTGTTTTTT | CASSSPKRGDTEEKLFF
TRBJ1-1 | TRBV2 | NA | TRBD1 | TGTGCCAGCAGTCCGGCAGGGGGCACTGAAGCTTTCTTT | CASSPAGGTEAFF
TRBJ1-2 | TRBV11-2 | NA | TRBD1 | TGTGCCAGCAGCCTAGGGACAGGACCCTATGGCTACACCTTC | CASSLGTGPYGYTF
TRBJ2-5 | TRBV30 | NA | NA | TGTGCCTGGAGTCCGATTCAAGAGACCCAGTACTTC | CAWSPIQETQYF
TRBJ2-7 | TRBV4-1 | NA | TRBD1 | TGCGCCAGCAGGAATAGGGACAGCACGGACGAGCAGTACTTC | CASRNRDSTDEQYF
TRBJ2-7 | TRBV7-2 | NA | NA | TGTGCCAGCAGCTTAGCGCTGGGAGTAAACGAGCAGTACTTC | CASSLALGVNEQYF
TRBJ1-2 | TRBV5-5 | NA | NA | TGTGCCAGCAGCCCACCCTCTAACTATGGCTACACCTTC | CASSPPSNYGYTF
TRBJ2-1 | TRBV6-4 | NA | TRBD1 | TGTGCCAGCAGTGACAATCAGGGGGCGGTAGATGAGCAGTTCTTC | CASSDNQGAVDEQFF
TRBJ1-1 | TRBV28 | NA | NA | TGTGCCAGCAGTCCCCGGGGGAACACTGAAGCTTTCTTT | CASSPRGNTEAFF
TRBJ2-5 | TRBV19 | NA | TRBD1 | TGTGCCAGTAGTATATCGGGACAGGGGGCTATGGAGACCCAGTACTTC | CASSISGQGAMETQYF
TRBJ2-1 | TRBV9 | NA | TRBD1 | TGTGCCAGCAGCGTGTTCAGGGGGAGTTCCTACAATGAGCAGTTCTTC | CASSVFRGSSYNEQFF
TRBJ2-7 | TRBV6-5 | NA | NA | TGTGCCAGCAGTCCGATTGGACAGTCCTACGAGCAGTACTTC | CASSPIGQSYEQYF
TRBJ2-6 | TRBV5-4 | NA | TRBD1 | TGTGCCAGCCGGGCAGGGGGCGCGTCTGGGGCCAACGTCCTGACTTTC | CASRAGGASGANVLTF
TRBJ1-1 | TRBV4-2 | NA | NA | TGTGCCAGCAGCCAAGACCTGGGATATACTGAAGCTTTCTTT | CASSQDLGYTEAFF
TRBJ2-7 | TRBV28 | once | TRBD1 | TGTGCCAGCAACTCCCCGAGACAGGGTCCCCTCGAGCAGTACTTC | CASNSPRQGPLEQYF
TRBJ1-2 | TRBV24-1 | NA | TRBD1 | TGTGCCACCAGTGATCCCACAGGGGGCGTAGGAGGCTACACCTTC | CATSDPTGGVGGYTF
TRBJ2-3 | TRBV4-3 | once | NA | TGCGCCAGCAGCCAAGACTGGACAGGCACAGATACGCAGTATTTT | CASSQDWTGTDTQYF
TRBJ1-2 | TRBV5-6 | few | TRBD1 | TGTGCCAGCAGCGTACGACAGGGTCCCTATGGCTACACCTTC | CASSVRQGPYGYTF
TRBJ2-7 | TRBV15 | NA | TRBD1 | TGTGCCACCAGCAGAGTGACAGGGGCCGTCTCCTACGAGCAGTACTTC | CATSRVTGAVSYEQYF
TRBJ2-3 | TRBV7-3 | NA | NA | TGTGCCAGCAGCACCGGGACAGATACGCAGTATTTT | CASSTGTDTQYF
TRBJ2-2 | TRBV5-1 | few | NA | TGCGCCAGTGGACGGCAGGGTGGCACCGGGGAGCTGTTTTTT | CASGRQGGTGELFF
TRBJ2-7 | TRBV7-2 | once | NA | TGTGCCAGCAGCTTAGCAGGAGCAACCTACGAGCAGTACTTC | CASSLAGATYEQYF
TRBJ2-5 | TRBV2 | NA | NA | TGTGCCAGCACGGCAGGGGAAGAGACCCAGTACTTC | CASTAGEETQYF
TRBJ2-1 | TRBV6-2/TRBV6-3 | few | NA | TGTGCCAGCAGTCGCGTAGACAACTACAATGAGCAGTTCTTC | CASSRVDNYNEQFF
TRBJ2-1 | TRBV7-8 | NA | TRBD2 | TGTGCCAGCAGTCCTAGGAGCGGGGGCCCCGGGCATGAGCAGTTCTTC | CASSPRSGGPGHEQFF
TRBJ2-1 | TRBV30 | NA | NA | TGTGCCTGGAAGAGGGCTAGCTCCTACAATGAGCAGTTCTTC | CAWKRASSYNEQFF
TRBJ2-3 | TRBV5-1 | NA | TRBD2 | TGCGCCAGCAGCTTGGACCTAGCGGGGGCCACAGATACGCAGTATTTT | CASSLDLAGATDTQYF
TRBJ1-3 | TRBV5-4 | NA | TRBD1 | TGTGCCAGCAGCCTGGACAGGGGGAACGCTGGAAACACCATATATTTT | CASSLDRGNAGNTIYF
TRBJ2-1 | TRBV24-1 | NA | TRBD1 | TGTGCCACCAGTGTCCTAGGGGGCAGACTTAATGAGCAGTTCTTC | CATSVLGGRLNEQFF